This TCR beta chain is drawn from a study of control samples from healthy donors and cancer patients. TCRdb's copy holds only in-frame clones and misses some; the assay was immunoSEQ multiplex PCR. The data contain roughly 95,000 clones, approximately 86% of them singletons. The sequenced sample consisted of blood. This receptor was taken from a man aged 25 to 40 in good health.

The CDR3 loop is CASSKNKGVSSGANVLTF. CDR3 nucleotides: TGTGCCAGCAGCAAAAACAAGGGGGTATCGTCTGGGGCCAACGTCCTGACTTTC. This chain links TRBV13 with TRBJ2-6; tentatively, D is TRBD1 (6 bases). Trimming took off 5 bases at V and 1 base at J, with 18 bases between the two ends. The germline gives CDR1 PRHDT, CDR2 FYEKMQ (reference sequence). This CDR3 contains 18 residues.